One sample yielded the 3 T cell receptor beta chains listed below, sequenced in a study of Graves' ophthalmopathy and Graves' hyperthyroidism. RNA transcripts provided the template for amplifying TCR beta CDR3 regions. Second-round multiplex PCR came after first-round RT-PCR with HTBI primers. TCRdb re-called the multiplex PCR reads with MiXCR, one entry per CDR3 protein. The sample includes hundreds of thousands of distinct CDR3 sequences, 22% of them seen just once. The sequencing sample was made of peripheral blood. All receptors come from a woman in her late teens or twenties with stable Graves' hyperthyroidism. Some clones in this sample may be carry-over from other donors' samples.

In its sample, this clonotype was seen many times. The chain joins TRBV11-2 to TRBJ2-7, with 8 bases lining up with TRBD1. The CDR3 has 17 amino acids. Germline lookup yields CDR1 SGHAT and CDR2 FQNNGV. After removal of 2 bases from V and 2 bases from J, the junction contained 11 bases not matched to a gene. CDR3 nucleotide sequence: TGTGCCAGCAGCTTAATAACCCGAAGACAGGGGACCTACGAGCAGTACTTC. This translates into CASSLITRRQGTYEQYF.

This chain connects TRBV12-3 or TRBV12-4 to TRBJ2-6; 10 bases fit TRBD1. This CDR3 is built from 17 residues. V shed 5 bases and J 4 bases; nucleotides not matched to a gene: 8. CDR3 in DNA: TGTGCCAGCAGTACCGGGACAGGGGCGTCCGGGGCCAACGTCCTGACTTTC. It yields the protein CASSTGTGASGANVLTF.

Regarding this clonotype: One end of the junction is discordant with germline, which a read error may explain. V gene TRBV12-5 combines with J gene TRBJ1-1, with D possibly being TRBD1 (5 bases). Germline CDR1 LGHNT, CDR2 FRNRAP. The CDR3 has 14 residues. Written as DNA, the CDR3 is TGTGCTAGTGGTGAGGGGCGGTGGAACACTGAAGCTTGCTTT. Amino acid sequence: CASGEGRWNTEACF.